The 20 T cell receptor beta chains below all came from one sample that was sequenced in a study of post-analysis software for immune sequencing data. Study outcomes and limitations: Four to six TRBV segments, including TRBV5-6, TRBV5-1 and TRBV20-1, were more frequent in patients than controls.

No antigens are known for them. Unique molecular identifiers tagged the TCR beta cDNA libraries. One entry per CDR3 protein results from TCRdb running MiXCR on the PCR reads. The data show hundreds of thousands of distinct CDR3 sequences, roughly 58% seen once. Sequences were obtained from blood. The receptors derive from a girl aged 5 to 17 with multiple sclerosis.

This sequence joins TRBV15 and TRBJ1-1; TRBD1 might be the D (6 bases). Germline CDR1 reads LNHNV; CDR2 reads YYDKDF (reference sequence). V gave up 5 bases and J gave up 5 bases, with 18 bases separating them. There are 15 residues in the CDR3. The CDR3 DNA reads as TGTGCCACCAGCCCTCGTCCTGGGGGCGAGACTGAAGCTTTCTTT. Translated: CATSPRPGGETEAFF.

This clonotype was recorded only once. The gene calls are TRBV20-1 and TRBJ1-2; TRBD1 matches 10 bases. The CDR3 is 13 residues long. Germline V gene sequence: CDR1 DFQATT, CDR2 SNEGSKA (reference sequence). V shed 6 bases and J 7 bases; nucleotides not matched to a gene: 8. The CDR3 loop reads CSAGGGQGFGYTF. For the CDR3, the DNA is TGCAGTGCAGGAGGGGGACAGGGGTTTGGCTACACCTTC.

The V and J genes are TRBV5-1 and TRBJ1-2, with D tentatively TRBD1 (6 bases). The CDR3 is 14 residues long. Germline CDR1 SGHRS, CDR2 YFSETQ. V lost 0 bases and J lost 4, with 10 bases in between. CDR3 loop: CASSLERTVYGYTF. CDR3 nucleotide sequence: TGCGCCAGCAGCTTGGAGAGGACAGTCTATGGCTACACCTTC.

In its sample, this clonotype was seen a few times. The CDR3 DNA sequence: TGTGCCACCAGCAGAGATAGGTCACAGGTTAGCTCTGGGGCCAACGTCCTGACTTTC. Its translation: CATSRDRSQVSSGANVLTF. The genes are TRBV15 and TRBJ2-6; TRBD1 is a possible D gene (5 bases). CDR3 length: 19 residues. CDR1 and CDR2 (germline): LNHNV, YYDKDF (reference sequence). V dropped 0 bases and J dropped 0 bases, with 15 bases sitting between them.

The chain carries TRBV20-1 and TRBJ1-2, with TRBD1 matching over 9 bases. Germline CDR1 reads DFQATT; CDR2 reads SNEGSKA (reference sequence). The CDR3 is made up of 16 amino acids. Trimming took 1 base from V and 4 from J; bases not matched to a gene: 10. The CDR3 spells CSARVDRGLLGYGYTF. CDR3 bases: TGCAGTGCTAGAGTGGACAGGGGCCTATTGGGCTATGGCTACACCTTC.

This chain uses TRBV27 with TRBJ2-5; tentatively, D is TRBD2 (5 bases). Trimming removed 5 bases from V and 5 bases from J, with 12 bases in between. The CDR3 loop spans 13 amino acids. Germline CDR1 MNHEY, CDR2 SMNVEV (reference sequence). The CDR3 sequence is CASSLGSLETQYF. In nucleotides, the CDR3 is TGTGCCAGCAGTCTGGGGAGTCTGGAGACCCAGTACTTC.

The chain links TRBV15 to TRBJ2-1; tentative D call: TRBD1 (6 bases). The length of the CDR3 is 16 residues. CDR1 and CDR2 from the germline V gene are LNHNV and YYDKDF (reference sequence). V lost 3 bases, J lost 2 bases, and 14 bases lay in between. The CDR3, as DNA: TGTGCCACCAGCAGGACGCAGGGGCGCCCCTACAATGAGCAGTTCTTC. As protein: CATSRTQGRPYNEQFF.

V is TRBV7-9 and J is TRBJ1-5, with 10 positions matching TRBD1. CDR3 length: 15 amino acids. Germline CDR1 reads SEHNR; CDR2 reads FQNEAQ (reference sequence). The V gene end was trimmed by 3 bases and the J gene end by 5 bases; junction bases not matched to a gene: 4. The CDR3 DNA reads as TGTGCCAGCAGCTTGCACGGACAGGGGGATCAGCCCCAGCATTTT. It specifies CASSLHGQGDQPQHF.

The genes are TRBV18 and TRBJ1-6; D is unresolved. The V gene lost 2 bases and the J gene lost 10 bases, with 9 bases spanning the gap. The CDR3 is made up of 13 amino acids. Germline V gene sequence: CDR1 KGHSH, CDR2 LQKENI. CDR3 nucleotide sequence: TGTGCCAGCTCACCAGGGCCGGACTCACCCCTCCACTTT. It encodes CASSPGPDSPLHF.

The rearrangement joins TRBV12-3 or TRBV12-4 to TRBJ2-1; D possibly corresponds to TRBD2 (6 bases). Trimming pared 7 bases from V and 6 bases from J, leaving 16 bases between. The CDR3 totals 14 residues. CDR3 residues: CASTYQLARNEQFF. The CDR3 nucleotides are TGTGCCAGCACCTACCAACTAGCCCGCAATGAGCAGTTCTTC.

This clonotype was counted a few times. This rearrangement joins TRBV29-1 to TRBJ2-7; the match to TRBD2 covers 8 bases. Germline V gene sequence: CDR1 SQVTM, CDR2 ANQGSEA. The CDR3 is made up of 14 amino acids. The J segment lost 2 bases and the V segment lost 7 bases, leaving 10 bases of the junction unmatched. CDR3 sequence reads: CSAGGAGETYEQYF. The CDR3 DNA reads as TGCAGCGCCGGAGGAGCGGGAGAGACCTACGAGCAGTACTTC.

This clonotype was seen more than once but under ten times. The chain has TRBV25-1 and TRBJ1-1, with TRBD1 identical over 8 bases. V lost 4 bases to trimming and J lost 4 bases; unmatched junction nucleotides: 2. This CDR3 is 13 amino acids long. Germline lookup yields CDR1 MGHDK and CDR2 SYGVNS. CDR3 sequence (DNA): TGTGCCAGCAGTGGTACAGGGGGCACTGAAGCTTTCTTT. Protein product: CASSGTGGTEAFF.

This clonotype was seen a handful of times. The V gene is TRBV9, the J gene TRBJ1-6, with 8 bases identical to TRBD1. Germline V CDR1 and CDR2: SGDLS, YYNGEE. J lost 7 bases, V lost 3 bases, and 12 bases had no gene match. The CDR3 is 17 amino acids. As DNA, the CDR3 is TGTGCCAGCAGCGCAGCCGGACAGGGTCTGAGGAATTCACCCCTCCACTTT. Residues: CASSAAGQGLRNSPLHF. Full variable domain (rest looked up from reference TRBV9 and TRBJ1-6): DSGVTQTPKHLITATGQRVTLRCSPRSGDLSVYWYQQSLDQGLQFLIQYYNGEERAKGNILERFSAQQFPDLHSELNLSSLELGDSALYFCASSAAGQGLRNSPLHFGNGTRLTVT.

The rearrangement links TRBV10-3 to TRBJ2-1; the D gene is possibly TRBD1 (6 bases). This CDR3 has 15 amino acids. Germline values: CDR1 ENHRY, CDR2 SYGVKD. Trimming took 2 bases from V and 1 from J, leaving 9 bases between them. The CDR3 sequence is CAISETGQSYNEQFF. The DNA of the CDR3 is TGTGCCATCAGTGAGACCGGACAGTCCTACAATGAGCAGTTCTTC.

The chain links TRBV29-1 to TRBJ1-4; possibly TRBD1 for D (6 bases). CDR1 SQVTM and CDR2 ANQGSEA come from the germline V gene. The CDR3 covers 13 residues. V lost 7 bases to trimming and J lost 7 bases, with 16 bases between them. In DNA form, the CDR3 reads TGCAGCGCCCAGGGGACGGGAGGTGAAAAACTGTTTTTT. Translated: CSAQGTGGEKLFF.

The rearrangement links TRBV5-1 to TRBJ2-1; 8 bases are a match to TRBD2. Looked up from germline, CDR1 is SGHRS and CDR2 is YFSETQ. CDR3 length: 13 residues. V gave up 4 bases and J gave up 6 bases; unmatched junction bases: 3. CDR3: CASSVGTSNEQFF. CDR3 DNA sequence: TGCGCCAGCAGCGTCGGGACTAGCAATGAGCAGTTCTTC.

The gene calls are TRBV12-3 or TRBV12-4 and TRBJ1-6; D ambiguous. The CDR3 runs 13 residues. Deletions cut 2 bases from V and 10 bases from J, with 9 bases between. CDR3 sequence (DNA): TGTGCCAGCAGTTTACAAGGGAGATCACCCCTCCACTTT. Translated, it gives CASSLQGRSPLHF.

The gene calls are TRBV5-6 and TRBJ2-1; TRBD2 matches at 12 bases. The CDR3 extends over 16 amino acids. Per the germline V gene, CDR1 is SGHDT and CDR2 is YYEEEE. With V trimmed by 0 bases and J by 9 bases, 7 bases remained unmatched. In DNA form, the CDR3 reads TGTGCCAGCAGCTTGGTACAGTCTAGCGGGGGGGGTGAGCAGTTCTTC. Translation gives CASSLVQSSGGGEQFF.

This clonotype occurred a few times. The chain couples TRBV5-1 to TRBJ1-2, with D tentatively TRBD1 (5 bases). V was cut by 6 bases and J by 4 bases, with 16 bases left in between. Germline assignment: CDR1 SGHRS and CDR2 YFSETQ. The CDR3 runs 14 residues. CDR3 DNA sequence: TGCGCCAGCAAGGATTCGGGGGGTGGCTATGGCTACACCTTC. This codes for CASKDSGGGYGYTF.

V usage is TRBV7-3 and J usage is TRBJ2-1; maybe TRBD2 (6 bases). CDR3 length: 16 amino acids. Germline V gene sequence: CDR1 SGHTA, CDR2 FQGTGA. The V end lost 5 bases, the J end lost 0 bases, and 14 bases lay between the germline ends. The CDR3 loop reads CASSQEGRSSYNEQFF. In nucleotides, the CDR3 is TGTGCCAGCAGCCAGGAGGGGAGGAGCTCCTACAATGAGCAGTTCTTC.